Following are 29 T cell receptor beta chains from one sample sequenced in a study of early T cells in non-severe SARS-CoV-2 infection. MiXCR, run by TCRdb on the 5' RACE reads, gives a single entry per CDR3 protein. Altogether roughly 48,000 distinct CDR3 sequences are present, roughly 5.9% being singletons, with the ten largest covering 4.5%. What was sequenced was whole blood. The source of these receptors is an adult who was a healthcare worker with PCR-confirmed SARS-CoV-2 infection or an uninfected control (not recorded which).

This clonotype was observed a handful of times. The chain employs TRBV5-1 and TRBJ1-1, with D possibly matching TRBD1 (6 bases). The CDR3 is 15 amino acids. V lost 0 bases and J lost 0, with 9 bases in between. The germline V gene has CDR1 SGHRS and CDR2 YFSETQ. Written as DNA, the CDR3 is TGCGCCAGCAGCTTGGCCGCAGGGGTGAACACTGAAGCTTTCTTT. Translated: CASSLAAGVNTEAFF.

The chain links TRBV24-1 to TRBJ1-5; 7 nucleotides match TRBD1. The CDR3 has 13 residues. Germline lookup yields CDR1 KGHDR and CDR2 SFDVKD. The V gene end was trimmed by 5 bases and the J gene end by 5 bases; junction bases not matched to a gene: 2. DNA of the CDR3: TGTGCCACCAGTGGCACAGGGGATCAGCCCCAGCATTTT. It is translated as CATSGTGDQPQHF.

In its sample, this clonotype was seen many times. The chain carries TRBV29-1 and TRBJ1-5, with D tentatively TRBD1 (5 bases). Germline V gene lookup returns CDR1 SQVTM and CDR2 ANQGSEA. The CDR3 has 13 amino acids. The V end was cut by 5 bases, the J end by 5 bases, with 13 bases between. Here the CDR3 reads CSVRGPGYQPQHF. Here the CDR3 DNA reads TGCAGCGTTAGGGGACCGGGTTATCAGCCCCAGCATTTT.

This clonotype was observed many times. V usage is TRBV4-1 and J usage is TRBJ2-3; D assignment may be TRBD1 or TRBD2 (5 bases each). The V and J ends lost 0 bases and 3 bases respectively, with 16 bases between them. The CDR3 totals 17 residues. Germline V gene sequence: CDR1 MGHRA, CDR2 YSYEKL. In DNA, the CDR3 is TGCGCCAGCAGCCAAGATTCCGGGGCTTTCGGAACAGATACGCAGTATTTT. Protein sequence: CASSQDSGAFGTDTQYF.

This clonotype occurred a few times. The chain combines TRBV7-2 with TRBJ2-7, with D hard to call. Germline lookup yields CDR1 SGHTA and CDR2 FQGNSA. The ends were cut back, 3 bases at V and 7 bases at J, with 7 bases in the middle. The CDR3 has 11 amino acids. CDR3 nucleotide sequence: TGTGCCAGCAGCTTCTCGAGGGAGCAGTACTTC. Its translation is CASSFSREQYF.

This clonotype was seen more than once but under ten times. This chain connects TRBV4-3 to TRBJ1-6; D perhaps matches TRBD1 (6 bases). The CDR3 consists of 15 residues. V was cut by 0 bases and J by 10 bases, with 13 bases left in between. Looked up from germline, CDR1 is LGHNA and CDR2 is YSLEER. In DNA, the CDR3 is TGCGCCAGCAGCCAAGAGGTGACAGGCGGGTCACCCCTCCACTTT. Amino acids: CASSQEVTGGSPLHF.

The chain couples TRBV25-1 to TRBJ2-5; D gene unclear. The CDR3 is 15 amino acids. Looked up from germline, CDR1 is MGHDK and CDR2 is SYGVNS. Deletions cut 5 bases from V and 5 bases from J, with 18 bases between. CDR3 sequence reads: CASSPPPLLGETQYF. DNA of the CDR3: TGTGCCAGCAGTCCTCCGCCACTTCTGGGGGAGACCCAGTACTTC.

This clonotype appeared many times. The CDR3 region has the DNA TGCAGTGCTATTGTTGCCGGGACTAGCGGGAGAATGGGGCCGGAGACCCAGTACTTC. Its translation is CSAIVAGTSGRMGPETQYF. The chain carries TRBV20-1 and TRBJ2-5; 14 bases agree with TRBD2. The CDR3 runs 19 residues. The V gene end was trimmed by 4 bases and the J gene end by 5 bases; junction bases not matched to a gene: 18. The V gene's germline CDR1 is DFQATT and CDR2 SNEGSKA (reference sequence).

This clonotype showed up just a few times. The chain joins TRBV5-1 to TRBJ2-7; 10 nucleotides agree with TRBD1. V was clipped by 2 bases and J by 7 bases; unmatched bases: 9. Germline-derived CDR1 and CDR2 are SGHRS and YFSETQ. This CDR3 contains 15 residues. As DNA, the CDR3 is TGCGCCAGCAGCTTCGGGACAGGGGCCAGGTGGGAGCAGTACTTC. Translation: CASSFGTGARWEQYF. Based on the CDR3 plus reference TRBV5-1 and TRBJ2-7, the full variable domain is KAGVTQTPRYLIKTRGQQVTLSCSPISGHRSVSWYQQTPGQGLQFLFEYFSETQRNKGNFPGRFSGRQFSNSRSEMNVSTLELGDSALYLCASSFGTGARWEQYFGPGTRLTVT.

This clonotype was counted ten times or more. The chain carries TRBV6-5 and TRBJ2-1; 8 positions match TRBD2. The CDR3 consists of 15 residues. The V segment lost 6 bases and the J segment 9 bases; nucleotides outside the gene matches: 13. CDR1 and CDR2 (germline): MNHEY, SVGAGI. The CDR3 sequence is CASRPPGGGLSEQFF. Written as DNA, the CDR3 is TGTGCCAGCAGGCCGCCGGGCGGGGGGTTATCTGAGCAGTTCTTC.

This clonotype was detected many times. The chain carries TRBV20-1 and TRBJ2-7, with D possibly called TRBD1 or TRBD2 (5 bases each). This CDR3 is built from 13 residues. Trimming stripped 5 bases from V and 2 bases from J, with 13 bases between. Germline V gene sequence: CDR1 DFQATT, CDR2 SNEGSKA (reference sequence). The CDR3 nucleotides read TGCAGTGCTGATACCGGGGACCCCTACGAGCAGTACTTC. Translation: CSADTGDPYEQYF.

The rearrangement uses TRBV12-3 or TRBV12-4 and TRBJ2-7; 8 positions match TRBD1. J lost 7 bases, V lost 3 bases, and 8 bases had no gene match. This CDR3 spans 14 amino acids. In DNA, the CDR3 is TGTGCCAGCAGTTTCAGTGGGACAGGCGGGGAGCAGTACTTC. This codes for CASSFSGTGGEQYF.

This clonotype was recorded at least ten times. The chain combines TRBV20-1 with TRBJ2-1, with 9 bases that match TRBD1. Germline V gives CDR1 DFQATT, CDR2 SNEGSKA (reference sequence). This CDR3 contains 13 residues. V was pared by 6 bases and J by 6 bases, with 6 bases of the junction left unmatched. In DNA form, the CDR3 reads TGCAGTGCCGGGGGACAGGGAGGCAATGAGCAGTTCTTC. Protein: CSAGGQGGNEQFF.

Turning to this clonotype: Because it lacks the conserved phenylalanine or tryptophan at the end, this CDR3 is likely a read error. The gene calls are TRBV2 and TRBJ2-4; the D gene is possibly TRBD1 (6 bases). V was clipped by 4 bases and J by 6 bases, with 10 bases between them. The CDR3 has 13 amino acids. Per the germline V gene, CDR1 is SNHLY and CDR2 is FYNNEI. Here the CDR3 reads CASSGGRGNIQYS. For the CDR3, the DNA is TGTGCCAGCAGTGGGGGCAGGGGAAACATTCAGTACTCC.

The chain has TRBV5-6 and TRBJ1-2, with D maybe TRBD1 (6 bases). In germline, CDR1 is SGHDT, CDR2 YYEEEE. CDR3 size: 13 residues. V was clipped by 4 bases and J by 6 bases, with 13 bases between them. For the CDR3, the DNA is TGTGCCAGCAGCCCAGGACAGCGTAATGGCTACACCTTC. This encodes CASSPGQRNGYTF.

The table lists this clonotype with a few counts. CDR3 in DNA: TGTGCCACCAGCAGAGATGACGACGTGGCGGGAGGGTCCTACAATGAGCAGTTCTTC. Translation gives CATSRDDDVAGGSYNEQFF. J is TRBJ2-1 and V is TRBV15; 9 nucleotides agree with TRBD2. Per the germline V gene, CDR1 is LNHNV and CDR2 is YYDKDF (reference sequence). Trimming took 0 bases from V and 1 from J; bases not matched to a gene: 10. The CDR3 consists of 19 residues.

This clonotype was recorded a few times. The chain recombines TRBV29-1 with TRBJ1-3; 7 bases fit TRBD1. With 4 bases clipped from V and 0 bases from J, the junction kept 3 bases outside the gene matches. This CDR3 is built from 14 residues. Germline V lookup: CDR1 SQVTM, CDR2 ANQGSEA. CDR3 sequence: CSVGTGNSGNTIYF. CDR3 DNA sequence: TGCAGCGTTGGGACAGGCAACTCTGGAAACACCATATATTTT.

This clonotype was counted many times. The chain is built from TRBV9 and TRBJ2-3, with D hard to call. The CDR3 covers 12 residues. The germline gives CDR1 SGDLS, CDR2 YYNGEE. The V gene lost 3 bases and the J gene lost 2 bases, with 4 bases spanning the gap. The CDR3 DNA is TGTGCCAGCAGCGAACACACAGATACGCAGTATTTT. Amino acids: CASSEHTDTQYF. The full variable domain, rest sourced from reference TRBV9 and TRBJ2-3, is DSGVTQTPKHLITATGQRVTLRCSPRSGDLSVYWYQQSLDQGLQFLIQYYNGEERAKGNILERFSAQQFPDLHSELNLSSLELGDSALYFCASSEHTDTQYFGPGTRLTVL.

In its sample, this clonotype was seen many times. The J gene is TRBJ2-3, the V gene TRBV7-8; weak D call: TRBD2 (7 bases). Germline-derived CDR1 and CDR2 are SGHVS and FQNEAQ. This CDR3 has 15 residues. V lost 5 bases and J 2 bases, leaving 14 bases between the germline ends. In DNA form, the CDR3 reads TGTGCCAGCAGCCAACGGGGGGACATCACAGATACGCAGTATTTT. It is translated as CASSQRGDITDTQYF.

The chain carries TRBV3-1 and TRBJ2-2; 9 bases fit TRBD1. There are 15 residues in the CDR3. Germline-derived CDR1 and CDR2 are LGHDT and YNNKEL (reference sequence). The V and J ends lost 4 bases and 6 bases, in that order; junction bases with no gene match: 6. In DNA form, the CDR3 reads TGTGCCAGCAGCCTACAGGGGGCGAGTGCCGGGGAGCTGTTTTTT. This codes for CASSLQGASAGELFF.

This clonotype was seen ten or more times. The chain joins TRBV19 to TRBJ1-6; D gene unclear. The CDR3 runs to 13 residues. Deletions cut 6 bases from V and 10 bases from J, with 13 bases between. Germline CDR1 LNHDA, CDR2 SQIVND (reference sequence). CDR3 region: CASSRERSSPLHF. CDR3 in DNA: TGTGCCAGTAGCCGGGAAAGAAGCTCACCCCTCCACTTT.

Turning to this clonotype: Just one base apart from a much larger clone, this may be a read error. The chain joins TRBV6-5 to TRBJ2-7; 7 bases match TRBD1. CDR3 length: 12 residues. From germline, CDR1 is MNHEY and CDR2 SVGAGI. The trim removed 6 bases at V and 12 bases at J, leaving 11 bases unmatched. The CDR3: CASSPTGVLMYF. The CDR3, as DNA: TGTGCCAGCAGCCCCACAGGGGTTCTTATGTACTTC.

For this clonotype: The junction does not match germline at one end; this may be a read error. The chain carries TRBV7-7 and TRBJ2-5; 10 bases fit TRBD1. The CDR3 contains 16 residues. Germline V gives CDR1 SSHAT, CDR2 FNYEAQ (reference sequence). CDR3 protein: CASSLRDRGLQETQYF. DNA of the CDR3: TGTGCTAGCAGCTTAAGGGACAGGGGACTCCAAGAGACCCAGTACTTC.

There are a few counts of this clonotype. CDR3 sequence reads: CASRGISNTEAFF. In DNA form, the CDR3 reads TGTGCCAGCCGTGGTATCTCAAACACTGAAGCTTTCTTT. The chain uses TRBV11-2 and TRBJ1-1; D is unresolved. CDR1 and CDR2 (germline): SGHAT, FQNNGV. CDR3 length equals 13 residues. Trimming cost V 8 bases and J 2 bases, with 12 bases left between them.

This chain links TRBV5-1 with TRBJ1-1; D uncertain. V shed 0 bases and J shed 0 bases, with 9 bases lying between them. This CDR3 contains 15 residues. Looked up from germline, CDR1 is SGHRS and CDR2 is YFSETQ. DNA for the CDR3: TGCGCCAGCAGCTTGGCCAGGACCATGAACACTGAAGCTTTCTTT. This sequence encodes CASSLARTMNTEAFF.

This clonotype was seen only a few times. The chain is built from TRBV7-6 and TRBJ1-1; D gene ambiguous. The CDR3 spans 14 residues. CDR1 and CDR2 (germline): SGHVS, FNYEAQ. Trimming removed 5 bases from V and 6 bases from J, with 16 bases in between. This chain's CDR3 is CASSEINGRAEAFF. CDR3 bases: TGTGCCAGCAGCGAAATTAACGGGAGGGCTGAAGCTTTCTTT.

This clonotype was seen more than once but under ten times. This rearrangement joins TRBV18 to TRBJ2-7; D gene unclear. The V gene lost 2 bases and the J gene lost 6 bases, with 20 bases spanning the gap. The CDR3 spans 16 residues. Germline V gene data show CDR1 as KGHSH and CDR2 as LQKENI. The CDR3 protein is CASSPTPNNPLAEQYF. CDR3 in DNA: TGTGCCAGCTCACCAACCCCCAATAACCCACTCGCCGAGCAGTACTTC. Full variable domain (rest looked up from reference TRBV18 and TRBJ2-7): NAGVMQNPRHLVRRRGQEARLRCSPMKGHSHVYWYRQLPEEGLKFMVYLQKENIIDESGMPKERFSAEFPKEGPSILRIQQVVRGDSAAYFCASSPTPNNPLAEQYFGPGTRLTVT.

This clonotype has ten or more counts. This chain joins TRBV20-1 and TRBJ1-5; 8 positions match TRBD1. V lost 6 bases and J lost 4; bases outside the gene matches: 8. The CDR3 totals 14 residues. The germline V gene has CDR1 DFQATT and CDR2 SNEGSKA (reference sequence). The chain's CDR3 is CSAASTGANQPQHF. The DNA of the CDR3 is TGCAGTGCAGCGTCGACAGGGGCAAATCAGCCCCAGCATTTT.

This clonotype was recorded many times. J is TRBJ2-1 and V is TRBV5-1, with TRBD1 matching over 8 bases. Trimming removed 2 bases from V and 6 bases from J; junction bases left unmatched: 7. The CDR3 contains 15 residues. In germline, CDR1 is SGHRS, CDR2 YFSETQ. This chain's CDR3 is CASSFQGASGNEQFF. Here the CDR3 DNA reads TGCGCCAGCAGCTTCCAGGGGGCATCAGGCAATGAGCAGTTCTTC.